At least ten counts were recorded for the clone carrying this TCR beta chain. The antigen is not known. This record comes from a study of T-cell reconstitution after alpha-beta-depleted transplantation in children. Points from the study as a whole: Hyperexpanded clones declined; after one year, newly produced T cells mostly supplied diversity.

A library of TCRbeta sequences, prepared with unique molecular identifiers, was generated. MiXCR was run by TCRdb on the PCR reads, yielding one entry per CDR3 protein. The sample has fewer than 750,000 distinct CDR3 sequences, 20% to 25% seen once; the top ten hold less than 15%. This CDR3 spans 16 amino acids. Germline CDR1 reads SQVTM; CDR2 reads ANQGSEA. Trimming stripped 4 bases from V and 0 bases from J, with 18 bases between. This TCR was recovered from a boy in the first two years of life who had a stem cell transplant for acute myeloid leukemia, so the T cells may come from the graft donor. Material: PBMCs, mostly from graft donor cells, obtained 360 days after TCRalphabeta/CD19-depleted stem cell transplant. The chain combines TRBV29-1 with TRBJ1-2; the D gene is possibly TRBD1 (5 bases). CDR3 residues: CSVGPVLTVANYGYTF. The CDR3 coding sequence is TGCAGCGTTGGCCCCGTCTTGACAGTAGCTAACTATGGCTACACCTTC.